The 3 T cell receptor beta chains below were found in one sample sequenced in a study of OX40 agonist ivuxolimab in advanced cancers. Clones were sequenced by immunoSEQ multiplex PCR, and TCRdb holds only the in-frame ones, with some missing. This table has about 140,000 clones, 90% appearing once. The input for sequencing was CD4+ or CD8+ T cells sorted from blood, taken in a trial of the OX40 agonist ivuxolimab. Receptors originate from an adult with an advanced solid tumor such as melanoma, head and neck, liver or kidney cancer.

This clone has a single count. V is TRBV18 and J is TRBJ1-5; weak D call: TRBD1 (5 bases). This CDR3 is built from 14 residues. Trimming cost V 2 bases and J 7 bases, with 12 bases left between them. Per germline, CDR1 KGHSH and CDR2 LQKENI. The DNA of the CDR3 is TGTGCCAGCTCACCATCCCGGGAGGGGCAGCCCCAGCATTTT. Translation: CASSPSREGQPQHF.

The V call is TRBV19, the J call TRBJ2-1; TRBD2 agrees at 13 bases. The J segment lost 6 bases and the V segment lost 6 bases, leaving 8 bases of the junction unmatched. CDR3 size: 16 residues. CDR1 is LNHDA, CDR2 SQIVND, per germline (reference sequence). CDR3 region: CASSPGGTSGINEQFF. CDR3 coding DNA: TGTGCCAGTAGCCCAGGGGGGACTAGCGGGATCAATGAGCAGTTCTTC.

This rearrangement joins TRBV5-1 to TRBJ2-7; a possible D gene is TRBD2 (6 bases). Germline V gives CDR1 SGHRS, CDR2 YFSETQ. This CDR3 has 15 amino acids. With 4 bases removed from V and 5 bases from J, the gap between germline ends came to 19 bases. The CDR3 bases are TGCGCCAGCAGCCAGCCCGGAGGGAGGTCCCACGAGCAGTACTTC. This sequence encodes CASSQPGGRSHEQYF.